This T cell receptor (beta chain) is from a study of molecular identifiers for immune sequencing clone quantification. Overall study results and limits: Over 97% of CMV-specific effector molecules, but under 1% of naive ones, were in clones above 20 copies. Amid some 1 million naive cells, spiked Jurkat TCR RNA from one cell was reportedly still detectable.

With listed TCR primers and previously described methods, bulk TCR libraries were prepared. Via MiXCR, TCRdb re-called the PCR reads, giving one row per CDR3 protein. The data contain 300,000 to 350,000 distinct CDR3 sequences, 20% to 25% of them singletons. This clonotype showed up many times. Its cognate antigen is unknown. Every naive CD8 library was made from between about 17,000 and 1,100,000 sorted cells with 10%, 30% or 50% RNA. V was shortened by 6 bases and J by 3 bases, with 10 bases between the two germline ends. There are 13 residues in the CDR3. The sample taken for sequencing was naive CD8+ T cells from blood, with Jurkat cell RNA spiked in. This sample's subset: FACS-sorted CD8+CD4-CCR7+CD45RA+ naive T cells. This TCR was sampled from a human donor in good health. Some libraries in this study had Jurkat cell RNA spiked in. The V and J genes are TRBV12-3 or TRBV12-4 and TRBJ2-3; D is possibly TRBD2 (5 bases). The CDR3 spells CASSGGLTDTQYF. The DNA for the CDR3 is TGTGCCAGCAGCGGAGGTTTAACAGATACGCAGTATTTT.